This record covers a single T cell receptor (beta chain). The antigen is unknown. The junction does not match germline at one end; this may be a read error. This entry belongs to a study of T cell responses to AZD1222 COVID-19 vaccine. This CDR3 spans 15 amino acids. Germline V gene lookup returns CDR1 SGHRS and CDR2 YFSETQ. Some clones are missing from TCRdb's copy, which holds only in-frame ones; the method was immunoSEQ multiplex PCR. The sample yields about 150,000 clones, approximately 93% seen once. Whole-study results and caveats: Baseline serostatus was positive in only a handful of AZD1222 recipients. The study sampled repertoires only after the peak T cell response. CD4 TCRs linked to vaccination spanned spike, dominating at 160-218 and 743-854.

The V call is TRBV5-1, the J call TRBJ2-1; D may be TRBD2 (5 bases). The sequences come from peripheral blood, collected 28 days after the second AZD1222 dose. This TCR was sampled from an adult who received the AZD1222 COVID-19 vaccine. The CDR3 region is CASSYSEGPYNEQFF. CDR3 in DNA: TGCGCCAGCAGCTATAGTGAGGGCCCCTATAATGAGCAGTTCTTC.